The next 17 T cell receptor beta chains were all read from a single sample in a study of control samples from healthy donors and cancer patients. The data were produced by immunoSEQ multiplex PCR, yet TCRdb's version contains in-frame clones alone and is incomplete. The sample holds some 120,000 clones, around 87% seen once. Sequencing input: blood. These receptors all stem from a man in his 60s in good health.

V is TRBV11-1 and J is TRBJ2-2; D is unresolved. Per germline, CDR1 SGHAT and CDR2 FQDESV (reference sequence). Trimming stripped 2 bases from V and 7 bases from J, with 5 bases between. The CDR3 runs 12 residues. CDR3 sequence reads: CASSLNGGELFF. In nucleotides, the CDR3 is TGTGCCAGCAGCTTAAACGGCGGGGAGCTGTTTTTT.

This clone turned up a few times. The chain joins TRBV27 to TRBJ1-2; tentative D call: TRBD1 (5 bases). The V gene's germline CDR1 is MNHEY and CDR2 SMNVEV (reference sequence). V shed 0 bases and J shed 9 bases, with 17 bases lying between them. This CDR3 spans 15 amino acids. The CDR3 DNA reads TGTGCCAGCAGTTTATCCACGGGGGGTGGGTCGCGCTACACCTTC. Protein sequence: CASSLSTGGGSRYTF.

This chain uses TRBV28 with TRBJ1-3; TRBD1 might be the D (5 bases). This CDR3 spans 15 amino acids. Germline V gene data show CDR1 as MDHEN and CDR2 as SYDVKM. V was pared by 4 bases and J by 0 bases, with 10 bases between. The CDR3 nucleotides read TGTGCCAGCAGTTGGACATCTTACTCTGGAAACACCATATATTTT. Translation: CASSWTSYSGNTIYF.

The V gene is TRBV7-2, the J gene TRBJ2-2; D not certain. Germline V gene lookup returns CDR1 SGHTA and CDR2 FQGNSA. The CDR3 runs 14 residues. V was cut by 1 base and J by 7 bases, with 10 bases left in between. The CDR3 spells CASSLGPGGGELFF. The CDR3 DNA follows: TGTGCCAGCAGCTTAGGGCCAGGTGGCGGGGAGCTGTTTTTT.

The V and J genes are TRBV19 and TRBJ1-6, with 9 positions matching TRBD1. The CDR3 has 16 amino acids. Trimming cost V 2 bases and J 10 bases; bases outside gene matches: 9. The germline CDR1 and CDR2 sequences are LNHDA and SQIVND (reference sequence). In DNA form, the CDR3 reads TGTGCCAGTAGTATAAGTGGGACAGGGAACGGCTCACCCCTCCACTTT. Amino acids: CASSISGTGNGSPLHF.

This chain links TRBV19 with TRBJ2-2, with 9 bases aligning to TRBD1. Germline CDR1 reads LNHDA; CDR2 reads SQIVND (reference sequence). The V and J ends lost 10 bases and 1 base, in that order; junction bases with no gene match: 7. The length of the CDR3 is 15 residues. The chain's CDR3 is CATPRDRVNTGELFF. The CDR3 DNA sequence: TGTGCCACCCCCCGGGACAGGGTGAACACCGGGGAGCTGTTTTTT.

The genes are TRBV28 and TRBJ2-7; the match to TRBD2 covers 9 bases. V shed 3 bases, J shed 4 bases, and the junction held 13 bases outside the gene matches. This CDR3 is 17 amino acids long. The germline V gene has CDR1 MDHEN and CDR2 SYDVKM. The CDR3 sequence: CASSLTAPGLATYEQYF. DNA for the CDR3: TGTGCCAGCAGTTTGACAGCTCCGGGACTAGCCACGTACGAGCAGTACTTC.

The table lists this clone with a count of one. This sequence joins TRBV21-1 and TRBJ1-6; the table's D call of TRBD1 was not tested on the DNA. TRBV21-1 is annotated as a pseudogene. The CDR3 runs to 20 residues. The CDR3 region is CASSKGAKVAGVFYNSPLHF. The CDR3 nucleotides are TGTGCCAGCAGCAAAGGCGCAAAGGTAGCAGGGGTATTTTATAATTCACCCCTCCACTTT.

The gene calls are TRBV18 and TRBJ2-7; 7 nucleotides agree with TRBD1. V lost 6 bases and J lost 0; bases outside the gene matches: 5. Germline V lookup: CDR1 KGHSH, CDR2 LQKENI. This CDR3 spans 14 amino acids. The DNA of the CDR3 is TGTGCCAGCTCGGCGACAGGGAGCTCCTACGAGCAGTACTTC. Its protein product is CASSATGSSYEQYF.

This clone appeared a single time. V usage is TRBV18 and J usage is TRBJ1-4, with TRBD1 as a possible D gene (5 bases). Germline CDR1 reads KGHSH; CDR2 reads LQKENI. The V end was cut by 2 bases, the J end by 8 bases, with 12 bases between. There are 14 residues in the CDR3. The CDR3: CASSPGAPLEKLFF. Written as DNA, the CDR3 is TGTGCCAGCTCACCAGGGGCCCCTCTCGAAAAACTGTTTTTT. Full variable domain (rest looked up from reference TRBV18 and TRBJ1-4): NAGVMQNPRHLVRRRGQEARLRCSPMKGHSHVYWYRQLPEEGLKFMVYLQKENIIDESGMPKERFSAEFPKEGPSILRIQQVVRGDSAAYFCASSPGAPLEKLFFGSGTQLSVL.

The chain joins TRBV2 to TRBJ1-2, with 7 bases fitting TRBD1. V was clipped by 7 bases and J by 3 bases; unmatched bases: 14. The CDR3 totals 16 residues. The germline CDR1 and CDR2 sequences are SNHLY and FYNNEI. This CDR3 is CASTKNVRGHDYGYTF. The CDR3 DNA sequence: TGTGCCAGCACTAAGAATGTGAGGGGGCACGACTATGGCTACACCTTC.

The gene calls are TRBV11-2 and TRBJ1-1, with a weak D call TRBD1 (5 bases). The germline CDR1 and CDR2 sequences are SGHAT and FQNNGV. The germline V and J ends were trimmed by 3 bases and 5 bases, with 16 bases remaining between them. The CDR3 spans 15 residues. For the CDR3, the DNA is TGTGCCAGCAGCTTGTGGATGGGGCCAGGGACTGAAGCTTTCTTT. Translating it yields CASSLWMGPGTEAFF.

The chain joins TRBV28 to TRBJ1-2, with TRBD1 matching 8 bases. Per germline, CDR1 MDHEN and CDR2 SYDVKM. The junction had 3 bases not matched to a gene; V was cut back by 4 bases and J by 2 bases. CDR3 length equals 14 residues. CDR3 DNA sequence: TGTGCCAGCAGTTGGGGGACAGGAAACTATGGCTACACCTTC. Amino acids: CASSWGTGNYGYTF.

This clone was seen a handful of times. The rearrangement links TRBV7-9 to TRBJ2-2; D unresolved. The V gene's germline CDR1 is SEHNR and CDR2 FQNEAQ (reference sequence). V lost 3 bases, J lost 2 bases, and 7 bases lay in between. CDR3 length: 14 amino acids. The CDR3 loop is CASSFAGNTGELFF. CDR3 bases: TGTGCCAGCAGCTTTGCAGGAAACACCGGGGAGCTGTTTTTT.

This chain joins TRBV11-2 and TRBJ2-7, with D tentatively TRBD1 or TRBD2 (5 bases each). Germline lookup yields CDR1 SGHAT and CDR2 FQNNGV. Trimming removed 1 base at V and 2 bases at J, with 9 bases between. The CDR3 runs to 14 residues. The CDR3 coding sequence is TGTGCCAGCAGCTTAGGGGACGCCGCCTACGAGCAGTACTTC. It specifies CASSLGDAAYEQYF.

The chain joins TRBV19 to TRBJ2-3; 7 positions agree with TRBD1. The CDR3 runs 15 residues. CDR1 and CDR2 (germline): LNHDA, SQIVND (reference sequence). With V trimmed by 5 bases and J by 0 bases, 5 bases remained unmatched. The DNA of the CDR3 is TGTGCCAGTAGTGCAGGGGGACCTAGCACAGATACGCAGTATTTT. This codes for CASSAGGPSTDTQYF.

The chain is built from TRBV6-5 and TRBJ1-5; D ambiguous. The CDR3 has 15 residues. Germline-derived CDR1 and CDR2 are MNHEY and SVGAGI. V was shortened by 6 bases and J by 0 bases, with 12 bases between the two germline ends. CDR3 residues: CASRIRENSNQPQHF. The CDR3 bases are TGTGCCAGCAGAATTCGGGAGAATAGCAATCAGCCCCAGCATTTT.